These 10 T cell receptor beta chains came from one sample sequenced in a study of human T cells and chemical hapten exposure. The time point is: pre-sensitization, week 0. Noted treatment: therapeutic diphenylcyclopropenone sensitization with weekly scalp DPC. TCRdb reprocessed the RACE reads via MiXCR and lists one record per CDR3 protein. The table has about 350,000 distinct CDR3 sequences, approximately 5% seen once. The sample here was whole blood, taken in connection with sensitization to the hapten diphenylcyclopropenone (DPC). These receptors were collected from a woman aged 18-29 years with alopecia areata. Some clones in this sample may be carry-over from other donors' samples.

In its sample, this clonotype was seen many times. The chain couples TRBV6-2 or TRBV6-3 to TRBJ2-3; 7 bases line up with TRBD1. Germline assignment: CDR1 MNHEY and CDR2 SVGEGT. The CDR3 length is 13 residues. V lost 6 bases and J lost 5; bases outside the gene matches: 5. The CDR3 nucleotides are TGTGCCAGCAGACCCGGGACAGAAGATACGCAGTATTTT. It specifies CASRPGTEDTQYF.

This clonotype was seen more than once but under ten times. This chain connects TRBV2 to TRBJ1-5; TRBD1 might be the D (6 bases). The CDR3 is 15 amino acids. V was pared by 4 bases and J by 3 bases, with 13 bases between. Germline loops: CDR1 SNHLY, CDR2 FYNNEI. The CDR3 nucleotides read TGTGCCAGCAGTGTTTTCGGACAGAACAATCAGCCCCAGCATTTT. This encodes CASSVFGQNNQPQHF. Supplemented by reference TRBV2 and TRBJ1-5, the full variable domain reads EPEVTQTPSHQVTQMGQEVILRCVPISNHLYFYWYRQILGQKVEFLVSFYNNEISEKSEIFDDQFSVERPDGSNFTLKIRSTKLEDSAMYFCASSVFGQNNQPQHFGDGTRLSIL.

The chain combines TRBV6-5 with TRBJ2-1; maybe TRBD2 (7 bases). Trimming removed 0 bases from V and 7 bases from J, with 16 bases in between. CDR3 size: 16 residues. Germline CDR1 MNHEY, CDR2 SVGAGI. CDR3 loop: CASSYSGGGPWNEQFF. CDR3 DNA: TGTGCCAGCAGTTACTCTGGGGGGGGCCCTTGGAATGAGCAGTTCTTC.

In the case of this clonotype: A clone one base away is much larger, so this may be a read error. The chain carries TRBV9 and TRBJ2-3, with 7 bases fitting TRBD2. The germline V gene has CDR1 SGDLS and CDR2 YYNGEE. This CDR3 contains 16 residues. CDR3: CPSSPGTTTVTDTQYF. CDR3 in DNA: TGTCCCAGCAGCCCCGGGACTACTACAGTCACAGATACGCAGTATTTT.

The chain links TRBV7-2 to TRBJ1-4; 8 bases agree with TRBD1. Trimming removed 5 bases from V and 5 bases from J; junction bases left unmatched: 7. This CDR3 contains 15 residues. CDR1 and CDR2 (germline): SGHTA, FQGNSA. CDR3 sequence (DNA): TGTGCCAGCAGCCCCGGACAGGGCCTGAATGAAAAACTGTTTTTT. Its protein product is CASSPGQGLNEKLFF.

In this sample, this clonotype turned up many times. The V gene is TRBV28, the J gene TRBJ1-1, with D unclear. The germline V gene has CDR1 MDHEN and CDR2 SYDVKM. This CDR3 comprises 14 residues. V shed 3 bases and J shed 4 bases, with 12 bases lying between them. This chain's CDR3 is CASSLEGGRTEAFF. The CDR3 bases are TGTGCCAGCAGTTTGGAGGGCGGGCGCACTGAAGCTTTCTTT.

This clonotype was counted between two and nine times. The chain carries TRBV7-9 and TRBJ1-4; tentative D call: TRBD1 (5 bases). Looked up from germline, CDR1 is SEHNR and CDR2 is FQNEAQ (reference sequence). V shed 4 bases and J shed 4 bases, with 13 bases lying between them. This CDR3 spans 15 amino acids. The CDR3 sequence is CASSSGLESNEKLFF. Written as DNA, the CDR3 is TGTGCCAGCAGCTCAGGGCTCGAGAGTAATGAAAAACTGTTTTTT.

This clonotype came up a few times. The chain combines TRBV10-2 with TRBJ2-5; 7 nucleotides line up with TRBD2. Unmatched junction bases numbered 8, after V lost 2 bases and J lost 5 bases. There are 15 residues in the CDR3. Per germline, CDR1 WSHSY and CDR2 SAAADI. In DNA form, the CDR3 reads TGCGCCAGCAGTGAGCCCAAGACTAGCTGGGAGACCCAGTACTTC. Translating it yields CASSEPKTSWETQYF.

This clonotype was seen repeatedly, ten times or more. The chain joins TRBV27 to TRBJ1-2, with TRBD1 as a possible D gene (5 bases). The CDR3 is 16 residues long. Germline assignment: CDR1 MNHEY and CDR2 SMNVEV (reference sequence). V was cut by 1 base and J by 8 bases, with 20 bases left in between. The CDR3 DNA reads TGTGCCAGCAGTTTATATCCCCAAAACCAGGGTAACGGCTACACCTTC. Translated, it gives CASSLYPQNQGNGYTF.

This clonotype was detected ten times or more. This rearrangement joins TRBV6-5 to TRBJ1-2; TRBD1 matches at 9 bases. After removal of 0 bases from V and 2 bases from J, the junction contained 4 bases not matched to a gene. The CDR3 has 16 residues. Germline loops: CDR1 MNHEY, CDR2 SVGAGI. The CDR3 DNA follows: TGTGCCAGCAGTTACTCCCAGGGACAGGGAAACTATGGCTACACCTTC. It codes for CASSYSQGQGNYGYTF.